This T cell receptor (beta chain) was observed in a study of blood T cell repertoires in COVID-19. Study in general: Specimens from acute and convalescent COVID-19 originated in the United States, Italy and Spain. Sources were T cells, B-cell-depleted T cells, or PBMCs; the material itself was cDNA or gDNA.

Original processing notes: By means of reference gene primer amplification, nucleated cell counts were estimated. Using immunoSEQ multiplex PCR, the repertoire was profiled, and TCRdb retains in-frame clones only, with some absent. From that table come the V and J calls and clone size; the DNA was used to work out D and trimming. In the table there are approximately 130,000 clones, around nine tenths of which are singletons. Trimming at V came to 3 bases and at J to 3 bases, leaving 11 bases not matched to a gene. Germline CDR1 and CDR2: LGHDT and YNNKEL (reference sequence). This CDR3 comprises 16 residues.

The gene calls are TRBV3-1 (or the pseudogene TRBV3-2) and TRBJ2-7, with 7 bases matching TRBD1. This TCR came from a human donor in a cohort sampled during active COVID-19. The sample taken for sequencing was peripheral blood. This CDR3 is CASSQTRDRVFYEQYF. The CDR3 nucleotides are TGTGCCAGCAGCCAGACACGGGACAGAGTTTTCTACGAGCAGTACTTC.